One sample yielded the 26 T cell receptor beta chains listed below, sequenced in a study of PD-L1 blockade in urothelial cancer. The protocol was immunoSEQ multiplex PCR, while the TCRdb copy is restricted to in-frame clones and leaves out a portion. In the table there are approximately 47,000 clones, around 86% of which are singletons. Noted time point: pretreatment peripheral blood. The material was PBMCs, obtained around atezolizumab (anti-PD-L1) treatment. Every receptor here comes from a man in his fifties with urothelial cancer.

This clone was observed a few times. The J gene is TRBJ2-3, the V gene TRBV19, with 10 bases identical to TRBD2. There are 15 residues in the CDR3. The germline gives CDR1 LNHDA, CDR2 SQIVND (reference sequence). V was clipped by 5 bases and J by 1 base; unmatched bases: 3. The chain's CDR3 is CASSGGLAGTDTQYF. CDR3 bases: TGTGCCAGTAGTGGTGGACTAGCGGGCACAGATACGCAGTATTTT.

J is TRBJ2-5 and V is TRBV6-5, with D uncertain. The ends were cut back, 2 bases at V and 5 bases at J, with 9 bases in the middle. The germline V gene encodes CDR1 MNHEY and CDR2 SVGAGI. This CDR3 is built from 13 residues. CDR3 nucleotide sequence: TGTGCCAGCAGTTACGGAACCGGGGAGACCCAGTACTTC. This encodes CASSYGTGETQYF.

V gene TRBV11-2 combines with J gene TRBJ2-1; D is undetermined. The CDR3 contains 16 residues. Germline CDR1 SGHAT, CDR2 FQNNGV. Trimming cost V 5 bases and J 1 base, with 15 bases left between them. The CDR3 reads CASSPPGSRSYNEQFF. DNA for the CDR3: TGTGCCAGCAGCCCCCCGGGTAGCCGATCCTACAATGAGCAGTTCTTC.

The chain uses TRBV10-3 and TRBJ2-6; 7 bases map to TRBD1. Germline V gives CDR1 ENHRY, CDR2 SYGVKD. V lost 8 bases, J lost 0 bases, and 13 bases stayed unmatched. The CDR3 contains 18 residues. The CDR3 bases are TGTGCCATCCCAGGGGACAGATCACTACCCTCTGGGGCCAACGTCCTGACTTTC. Protein sequence: CAIPGDRSLPSGANVLTF.

V is TRBV5-6 and J is TRBJ1-4; unclear D gene. Trimming removed 1 base at V and 6 bases at J, with 10 bases between. The length of the CDR3 is 14 residues. CDR1 and CDR2 from the germline V gene are SGHDT and YYEEEE. The CDR3 DNA sequence: TGTGCCAGCAGCTTGAGAGGGATGGATGAAAAACTGTTTTTT. Encoded protein: CASSLRGMDEKLFF.

The rearrangement joins TRBV5-1 to TRBJ2-1, with a weak D call TRBD1 (7 bases). Trimming removed 7 bases from V and 5 bases from J, with 19 bases in between. The CDR3 has 15 amino acids. Looked up from germline, CDR1 is SGHRS and CDR2 is YFSETQ. The chain's CDR3 is CASGGGATNDNEQFF. The DNA for the CDR3 is TGCGCCAGCGGAGGGGGCGCGACCAATGACAATGAGCAGTTCTTC.

This clone was counted only a few times. The chain is built from TRBV19 and TRBJ2-1, with no clear D. The V and J ends lost 2 bases and 12 bases respectively, with 11 bases between them. Germline lookup yields CDR1 LNHDA and CDR2 SQIVND (reference sequence). This CDR3 has 12 residues. The chain's CDR3 is CASSIPPQVQFF. In DNA, the CDR3 is TGTGCCAGTAGTATACCTCCGCAGGTGCAGTTCTTC.

The chain is built from TRBV25-1 and TRBJ2-1, with TRBD1 matching over 7 bases. The CDR3 is 14 amino acids. Trimming at V came to 1 base and at J to 7 bases, leaving 4 bases not matched to a gene. Germline-derived CDR1 and CDR2 are MGHDK and SYGVNS. The CDR3 DNA reads TGTGCCAGCAGTGAATGGGGCAGGGGGAATGAGCAGTTCTTC. It yields the protein CASSEWGRGNEQFF.

The chain uses TRBV4-2 and TRBJ2-3; no reliable D call. The CDR3 runs to 13 residues. Germline V gene lookup returns CDR1 LGHNA and CDR2 YNFKEQ. Trimming took 0 bases from V and 6 from J, leaving 7 bases between them. The CDR3 sequence: CASSQDNPDTQYF. Here the CDR3 DNA reads TGTGCCAGCAGCCAAGATAATCCTGATACGCAGTATTTT.

V and J are TRBV7-3 and TRBJ2-1; 8 positions agree with TRBD1. The CDR3 is 16 amino acids. With 3 bases clipped from V and 4 bases from J, the junction kept 8 bases outside the gene matches. Germline V lookup: CDR1 SGHTA, CDR2 FQGTGA. The CDR3 spells CASSFLGTGRYNEQFF. In DNA, the CDR3 is TGTGCCAGCAGCTTTTTGGGGACAGGTCGGTACAATGAGCAGTTCTTC.

The chain carries TRBV6-6 and TRBJ1-5; D may be TRBD1 (5 bases). V lost 2 bases, J lost 8 bases, and 7 bases lay in between. The germline V gene has CDR1 MNHNY and CDR2 SVGAGI (reference sequence). The CDR3 consists of 12 residues. DNA for the CDR3: TGTGCCAGCAGTTACGGCAGGGAGCCCCAGCATTTT. Translating it yields CASSYGREPQHF.

The chain employs TRBV7-9 and TRBJ2-5; D gene unclear. The V and J ends lost 3 bases and 4 bases respectively, with 3 bases between them. CDR3 length: 11 residues. Germline assignment: CDR1 SEHNR and CDR2 FQNEAQ (reference sequence). The CDR3 sequence: CASSFRETQYF. CDR3 sequence (DNA): TGTGCCAGCAGCTTTCGAGAGACCCAGTACTTC.

The chain has TRBV5-1 and TRBJ2-3; 10 positions match TRBD2. This CDR3 spans 17 amino acids. CDR1 and CDR2 from the germline V gene are SGHRS and YFSETQ. V gave up 4 bases and J gave up 5 bases; unmatched junction bases: 13. The CDR3 is CASSAASGGLRGDTQYF. CDR3 DNA: TGCGCCAGCAGCGCCGCTAGCGGGGGTCTCAGGGGAGATACGCAGTATTTT. The entire variable domain, with the rest obtained from reference TRBV5-1 and TRBJ2-3, is as follows: KAGVTQTPRYLIKTRGQQVTLSCSPISGHRSVSWYQQTPGQGLQFLFEYFSETQRNKGNFPGRFSGRQFSNSRSEMNVSTLELGDSALYLCASSAASGGLRGDTQYFGPGTRLTVL.

V is TRBV10-3 and J is TRBJ2-1, with 15 bases matching TRBD2. Trimming cost V 4 bases and J 8 bases; bases outside gene matches: 6. This CDR3 region has 16 residues. CDR1 ENHRY and CDR2 SYGVKD come from the germline V gene. The CDR3 DNA sequence: TGTGCCATCAGTGGAGGACTAGCGGGGGGGCTCCATGAGCAGTTCTTC. This gives the protein CAISGGLAGGLHEQFF.

The chain uses TRBV11-2 and TRBJ2-2; 11 nucleotides match TRBD1. Losses at the gene ends were 5 bases for V and 5 bases for J; bases not matched to a gene: 4. CDR1 SGHAT and CDR2 FQNNGV come from the germline V gene. The CDR3 is 15 amino acids. Written as DNA, the CDR3 is TGTGCCAGCAGCCCCGGGACAGGGGGAACCGGGGAGCTGTTTTTT. Its translation: CASSPGTGGTGELFF.

This clone appeared once. The gene calls are TRBV9 and TRBJ2-3; TRBD2 aligns across 12 bases. The CDR3 spans 17 residues. Trimming at V came to 4 bases and at J to 4 bases, leaving 10 bases not matched to a gene. Germline V CDR1 and CDR2: SGDLS, YYNGEE. In DNA form, the CDR3 reads TGTGCCAGCAGCTATCATCTAGCGGGAGGGGGGTCAGATACGCAGTATTTT. As protein: CASSYHLAGGGSDTQYF.

V usage is TRBV28 and J usage is TRBJ1-2, with a weak D call TRBD1 (6 bases). Germline CDR1 and CDR2: MDHEN and SYDVKM. V was clipped by 5 bases and J by 6 bases, with 19 bases between them. The CDR3 length is 15 residues. The CDR3 is CASSPTTGRVDGYTF. The CDR3 DNA reads as TGTGCCAGCAGTCCTACCACAGGGCGGGTGGATGGCTACACCTTC.

The chain carries TRBV30 and TRBJ1-2; TRBD1 matches at 7 bases. The germline CDR1 and CDR2 sequences are GTSNPN and SVGIG (reference sequence). With V trimmed by 2 bases and J by 7 bases, 16 bases remained unmatched. This CDR3 region has 16 residues. The CDR3: CAWSPKGEGGKGGYTF. The CDR3 DNA reads as TGTGCCTGGAGTCCCAAAGGGGAAGGGGGCAAGGGTGGCTACACCTTC. Combining the CDR3 with reference TRBV30 and TRBJ1-2 gives the whole variable domain SQTIHQWPATLVQPVGSPLSLECTVEGTSNPNLYWYRQAAGRGLQLLFYSVGIGQISSEVPQNLSASRPQDRQFILSSKKLLLSDSGFYLCAWSPKGEGGKGGYTFGSGTRLTVV.

The rearrangement joins TRBV28 to TRBJ2-5, with D perhaps TRBD1 (7 bases). CDR1 MDHEN and CDR2 SYDVKM come from the germline V gene. The CDR3 covers 15 residues. The V gene lost 2 bases and the J gene lost 5 bases, with 15 bases spanning the gap. CDR3 residues: CASSLGATGRETQYF. CDR3 nucleotide sequence: TGTGCCAGCAGTTTAGGAGCGACAGGGAGGGAGACCCAGTACTTC.

The chain combines TRBV19 with TRBJ1-2, with 8 bases fitting TRBD1. Germline CDR1 is LNHDA and CDR2 is SQIVND (reference sequence). CDR3 size: 13 residues. Trimming took 10 bases from V and 4 from J; bases not matched to a gene: 8. The CDR3 DNA is TGTGCCACCCAGCACAGGGGGTCCTATGGCTACACCTTC. Translating it yields CATQHRGSYGYTF. The complete variable domain, with remaining parts taken from reference TRBV19 and TRBJ1-2, reads DGGITQSPKYLFRKEGQNVTLSCEQNLNHDAMYWYRQDPGQGLRLIYYSQIVNDFQKGDIAEGYSVSREKKESFPLTVTSAQKNPTAFYLCATQHRGSYGYTFGSGTRLTVV.

This chain connects TRBV30 to TRBJ1-2; TRBD1 matches 9 bases. This CDR3 region has 14 residues. Germline CDR1 and CDR2: GTSNPN and SVGIG (reference sequence). The V gene end was trimmed by 0 bases and the J gene end by 7 bases; junction bases not matched to a gene: 6. CDR3 coding DNA: TGTGCCTGGAGTGTACAGGGGGCGGGAGTTGGCTACACCTTC. It is translated as CAWSVQGAGVGYTF.

The rearrangement joins TRBV10-2 to TRBJ1-5; tentatively, D is TRBD1 (6 bases). The CDR3 spans 13 residues. V was shortened by 10 bases and J by 7 bases, with 17 bases between the two germline ends. The V gene's germline CDR1 is WSHSY and CDR2 SAAADI. The CDR3 nucleotides are TGCGCCACCGCGACAGGATTGGGCCAGCCCCAGCATTTT. This sequence encodes CATATGLGQPQHF.

The chain uses TRBV14 and TRBJ1-1, with TRBD1 identical over 8 bases. CDR1 and CDR2 from the germline V gene are SGHDN and FVKESK. V lost 4 bases, J lost 0 bases, and 13 bases stayed unmatched. CDR3 size: 18 residues. CDR3 DNA: TGTGCCAGCAGCCTCATTCTAGGACAGGGTAATTTGAACACTGAAGCTTTCTTT. It encodes CASSLILGQGNLNTEAFF.

The rearrangement uses TRBV19 and TRBJ1-4; 7 nucleotides agree with TRBD1. In germline, CDR1 is LNHDA, CDR2 SQIVND (reference sequence). This CDR3 contains 16 residues. With V trimmed by 1 base and J by 0 bases, 2 bases remained unmatched. The CDR3 spells CASSIGTGATNEKLFF. CDR3 bases: TGTGCCAGTAGTATAGGAACAGGGGCAACTAATGAAAAACTGTTTTTT.

The gene calls are TRBV2 and TRBJ1-3; 7 bases fit TRBD1. The ends lost 6 bases at V and 4 bases at J; junction bases unmatched: 3. Germline assignment: CDR1 SNHLY and CDR2 FYNNEI. This CDR3 has 13 amino acids. The CDR3, as DNA: TGTGCCAGCAGGACAGGGCCGGGAAACACCATATATTTT. As protein: CASRTGPGNTIYF. Combining the CDR3 with reference TRBV2 and TRBJ1-3 gives the whole variable domain EPEVTQTPSHQVTQMGQEVILRCVPISNHLYFYWYRQILGQKVEFLVSFYNNEISEKSEIFDDQFSVERPDGSNFTLKIRSTKLEDSAMYFCASRTGPGNTIYFGEGSWLTVV.

This clone was counted between two and nine times. The chain recombines TRBV11-2 with TRBJ1-4; 9 bases align to TRBD1. Trimming cost V 1 base and J 4 bases; bases outside gene matches: 13. The CDR3 is 19 residues long. Germline V gene data show CDR1 as SGHAT and CDR2 as FQNNGV. In DNA, the CDR3 is TGTGCCAGCAGCTTAGGAGCGCTGATAAGGGACAGGGTTAATGAAAAACTGTTTTTT. Its translation is CASSLGALIRDRVNEKLFF.